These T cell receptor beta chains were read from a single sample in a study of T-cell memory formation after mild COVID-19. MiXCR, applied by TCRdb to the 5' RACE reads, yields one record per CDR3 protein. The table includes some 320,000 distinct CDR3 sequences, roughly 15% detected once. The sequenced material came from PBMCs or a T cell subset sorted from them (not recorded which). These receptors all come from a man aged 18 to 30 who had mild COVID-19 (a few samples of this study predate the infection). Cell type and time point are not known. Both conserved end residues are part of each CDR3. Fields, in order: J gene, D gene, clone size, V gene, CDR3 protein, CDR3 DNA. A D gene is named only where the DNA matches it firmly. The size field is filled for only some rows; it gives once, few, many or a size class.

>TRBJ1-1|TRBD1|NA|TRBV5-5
CASSPDRVGAFF
TGTGCCAGCAGCCCGGACAGGGTCGGAGCTTTCTTT
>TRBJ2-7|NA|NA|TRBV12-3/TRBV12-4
CASRQGPIYEQYF
TGTGCCAGCAGGCAGGGGCCCATCTACGAGCAGTACTTC
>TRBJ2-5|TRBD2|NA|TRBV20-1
CSARRAGEETQYF
TGCAGTGCCCGACGAGCGGGGGAAGAGACCCAGTACTTC
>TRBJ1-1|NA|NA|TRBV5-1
CASSSYRIDTEAFF
TGCGCCAGCAGCTCATACAGGATTGACACTGAAGCTTTCTTT
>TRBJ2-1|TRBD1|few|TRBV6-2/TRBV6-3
CASSYGGQGGKDEQFF
TGTGCCAGCAGTTACGGAGGACAGGGTGGAAAGGATGAGCAGTTCTTC
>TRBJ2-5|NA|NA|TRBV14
CASSQWTFGDQYF
TGTGCCAGCAGCCAGTGGACATTTGGCGACCAGTACTTC
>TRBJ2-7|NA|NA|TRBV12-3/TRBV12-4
CASTRDVYEQYF
TGTGCCAGCACGCGGGATGTCTACGAGCAGTACTTC
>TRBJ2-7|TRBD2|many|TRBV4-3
CASSQEGGSASSPYEQYF
TGCGCCAGCAGCCAAGAGGGAGGGTCGGCATCGAGCCCCTACGAGCAGTACTTC
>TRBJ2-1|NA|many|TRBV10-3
CASGTYNEQFF
TGTGCCAGCGGGACTTACAATGAGCAGTTCTTC
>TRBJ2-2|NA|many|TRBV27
CASSSPSGTATGELFF
TGTGCCAGCAGTTCCCCATCCGGGACGGCTACCGGGGAGCTGTTTTTT
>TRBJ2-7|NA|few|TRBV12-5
CASVGVYEQYF
TGTGCTAGTGTAGGGGTGTACGAGCAGTACTTC
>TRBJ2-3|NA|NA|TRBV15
CATSSQGWDTQYF
TGTGCCACCAGCAGTCAGGGGTGGGATACGCAGTATTTT
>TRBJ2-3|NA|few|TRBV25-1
CASSPGGPTQYF
TGTGCCAGCAGTCCCGGGGGGCCAACGCAGTATTTT
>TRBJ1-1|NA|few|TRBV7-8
CASSRVGGTEAFF
TGTGCCAGCAGCCGGGTGGGGGGGACTGAAGCTTTCTTT
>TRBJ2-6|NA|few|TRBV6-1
CASSQPRQHPRSGANVLTF
TGTGCCAGCAGCCAACCCAGACAGCACCCTCGCTCTGGGGCCAACGTCCTGACTTTC
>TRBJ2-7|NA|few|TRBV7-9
CASSLGPNEQYF
TGTGCCAGCAGCTTAGGACCTAACGAGCAGTACTTC
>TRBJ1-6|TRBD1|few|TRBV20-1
CSAESGQGDNSPLHF
TGCAGTGCTGAGAGCGGACAGGGGGATAATTCACCCCTCCACTTT
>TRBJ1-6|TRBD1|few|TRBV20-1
CSATGGVSSPLHF
TGCAGTGCTACAGGGGGCGTCAGTTCACCCCTCCACTTT
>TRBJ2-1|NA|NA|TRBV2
CASSDRGRNIYEQFF
TGTGCCAGCAGTGACAGGGGCCGGAATATCTATGAGCAGTTCTTC
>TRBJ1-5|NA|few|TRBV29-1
CSVGLGQGNQPQHF
TGCAGCGTTGGGCTTGGGCAGGGTAATCAGCCCCAGCATTTT
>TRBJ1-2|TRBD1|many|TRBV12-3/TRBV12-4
CASSFLDRVVYGYTF
TGTGCCAGCAGTTTTTTGGACAGGGTCGTCTATGGCTACACCTTC
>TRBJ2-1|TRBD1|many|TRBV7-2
CASRTGTGHNEQFF
TGTGCCAGCAGGACCGGGACAGGCCACAATGAGCAGTTCTTC
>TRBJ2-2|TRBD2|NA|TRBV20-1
CSGPGTSGDTGELFF
TGCAGTGGCCCGGGGACTAGCGGAGACACCGGGGAGCTGTTTTTT
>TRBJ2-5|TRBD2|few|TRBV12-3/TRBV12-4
CASSLGAGAGETQYF
TGTGCCAGCAGTTTAGGAGCGGGGGCGGGAGAGACCCAGTACTTC
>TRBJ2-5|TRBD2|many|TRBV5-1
CASSMSGLEQETQYF
TGCGCCAGCAGCATGTCGGGACTAGAGCAAGAGACCCAGTACTTC
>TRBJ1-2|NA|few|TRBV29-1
CSVSLGMLNYGYTF
TGCAGCGTTAGCCTAGGGATGTTGAACTATGGCTACACCTTC
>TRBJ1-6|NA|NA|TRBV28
CASSLRWDSPLHF
TGTGCCAGCAGTTTACGGTGGGATTCACCCCTCCACTTT
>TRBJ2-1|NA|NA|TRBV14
CASSPQVGYEQFF
TGTGCCAGCAGCCCCCAAGTAGGCTATGAGCAGTTCTTC
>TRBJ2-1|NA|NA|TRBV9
CASSVGGRSYNEQFF
TGTGCCAGCAGCGTAGGGGGGAGATCCTACAATGAGCAGTTCTTC
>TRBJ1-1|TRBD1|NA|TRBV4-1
CASSKTGLAEAFF
TGCGCCAGCAGCAAGACAGGGTTGGCTGAAGCTTTCTTT